A single sample is the source of the 18 T cell receptor beta chains below, sequenced in a study of blood T cell repertoires in COVID-19 (dated by TCRdb to the early 2020s). The library came from the immunoSEQ multiplex PCR assay. TCRdb limited this immuneACCESS table to in-frame rearrangements with V and J called. A share of clones is missing; checked studies link under half to unresolved V genes, and the rest is unexplained. The sample contains about 350,000 clones, less than 90% of them found a single time. In total, the top ten clones hold about 3% of the sample. The specimen was PBMCs or T cells enriched from blood (not recorded which). The receptor source for this set is a woman aged 30 to 39 who had recovered from COVID-19.

The rearrangement uses TRBV7-9 and TRBJ2-6, with TRBD1 as a possible D gene (5 bases). Trimming cost V 5 bases and J 0 bases, with 8 bases left between them. This CDR3 region has 15 residues. Germline loops: CDR1 SEHNR, CDR2 FQNEAQ (reference sequence). The CDR3 region has the DNA TGTGCCAGCAGCCCCAGGGTCTCTGGGGCCAACGTCCTGACTTTC. This encodes CASSPRVSGANVLTF.

For this clone: The same CDR3 also results from other DNA sequences found in this sample. CDR3 residues: CASSEGLLQGGYTF. The CDR3 nucleotides read TGTGCCAGCAGTGAAGGACTCCTTCAGGGAGGCTACACCTTC. This chain links TRBV6-1 with TRBJ1-2, with D perhaps TRBD1 (5 bases). Germline values: CDR1 MNHNS, CDR2 SASEGT. The CDR3 is 14 amino acids. Trimming stripped 1 base from V and 8 bases from J, with 14 bases between.

This chain links TRBV12-3 or TRBV12-4 with TRBJ2-7; possibly TRBD1 for D (5 bases). V was clipped by 3 bases and J by 2 bases, with 8 bases between them. This CDR3 contains 13 residues. The CDR3 nucleotides are TGTGCCAGCAGTTTCGGCAGGGCCTACGAGCAGTACTTC. Its translation is CASSFGRAYEQYF.

The rearrangement joins TRBV5-1 to TRBJ1-3; D perhaps matches TRBD1 (5 bases). The CDR3 has 16 residues. Germline CDR1 and CDR2: SGHRS and YFSETQ. V was clipped by 0 bases and J by 3 bases, with 13 bases between them. Here the CDR3 DNA reads TGCGCCAGCAGCTTGGCGGGGACTCAGTTTGGAAACACCATATATTTT. Amino acids: CASSLAGTQFGNTIYF. The full variable domain, in which reference TRBV5-1 and TRBJ1-3 provide the parts outside the CDR3, is KAGVTQTPRYLIKTRGQQVTLSCSPISGHRSVSWYQQTPGQGLQFLFEYFSETQRNKGNFPGRFSGRQFSNSRSEMNVSTLELGDSALYLCASSLAGTQFGNTIYFGEGSWLTVV.

This chain connects TRBV5-1 to TRBJ1-5; D ambiguous. Trimming shortened V by 3 bases and J by 4 bases, and 11 bases separated the two germline ends. The V gene's germline CDR1 is SGHRS and CDR2 YFSETQ. The CDR3 has 14 residues. The CDR3 nucleotides are TGCGCCAGCAGCTACGGCGGTGATAATCAGCCCCAGCATTTT. It translates to CASSYGGDNQPQHF.

The chain recombines TRBV14 with TRBJ2-2, with 9 bases matching TRBD2. J gave up 3 bases and V 8 bases, and 4 bases lay outside the gene matches. Per the germline V gene, CDR1 is SGHDN and CDR2 is FVKESK. The CDR3 contains 14 residues. The CDR3 nucleotides read TGTGCCAGCGCGCTAGCGGGGCACACCGGGGAGCTGTTTTTT. As protein: CASALAGHTGELFF.

This clone was picked up a small number of times. The chain has TRBV11-3 and TRBJ2-7, with 7 bases that match TRBD1. CDR1 is SGHNT, CDR2 YENEEA, per germline. The trim removed 2 bases at V and 7 bases at J, leaving 2 bases unmatched. The CDR3 loop spans 12 amino acids. The CDR3 region is CASSLNRGEQYF. In DNA form, the CDR3 reads TGTGCCAGCAGCTTAAACAGGGGTGAGCAGTACTTC.

The chain is built from TRBV10-3 and TRBJ1-5; 7 nucleotides match TRBD1. The CDR3 has 14 amino acids. Germline loops: CDR1 ENHRY, CDR2 SYGVKD. The ends lost 4 bases at V and 7 bases at J; junction bases unmatched: 7. For the CDR3, the DNA is TGTGCCATCAGTGCCGGGGCAGGGGGACAGCCCCAGCATTTT. This encodes CAISAGAGGQPQHF.

V gene TRBV28 combines with J gene TRBJ2-7; perhaps TRBD1 as D (5 bases). Germline-derived CDR1 and CDR2 are MDHEN and SYDVKM. The CDR3 runs 12 residues. Between the trimmed V and J ends, which lost 8 bases and 3 bases, there was a span of 11 bases. The CDR3 DNA reads TGTGCCAGCGGGCGACAGAGCTACGAGCAGTACTTC. Protein product: CASGRQSYEQYF.

This sequence joins TRBV9 and TRBJ1-5; D is perhaps TRBD1 (5 bases). The CDR3 is 12 amino acids. V was trimmed by 7 bases and J by 10 bases, leaving 15 bases between them. The germline CDR1 and CDR2 sequences are SGDLS and YYNGEE. The CDR3 DNA reads as TGTGCCAGCTCGGGGGAACGGGTACCCCAGCATTTT. Protein: CASSGERVPQHF.

The chain is built from TRBV19 and TRBJ1-2; a weak D match, TRBD1 (6 bases). The CDR3 loop spans 15 amino acids. Per the germline V gene, CDR1 is LNHDA and CDR2 is SQIVND (reference sequence). Trimming took 11 bases from V and 0 from J, leaving 19 bases between them. The CDR3 coding sequence is TGTGCCCGCCCCCCCACAGGGCGAGCTAACTATGGCTACACCTTC. It yields the protein CARPPTGRANYGYTF.

This clone appeared a single time. The chain recombines TRBV28 with TRBJ1-1, with D uncertain. In germline, CDR1 is MDHEN, CDR2 SYDVKM. The CDR3 has 15 residues. Trimming stripped 8 bases from V and 1 base from J, with 17 bases between. The CDR3, as DNA: TGTGCCAGCTTATCGGGGTCTCGTGGGAACACTGAAGCTTTCTTT. This encodes CASLSGSRGNTEAFF.

This chain uses TRBV4-1 with TRBJ2-5; 8 positions agree with TRBD2. The CDR3 is made up of 14 amino acids. The germline V gene encodes CDR1 MGHRA and CDR2 YSYEKL. The V and J ends lost 3 bases and 4 bases, in that order; junction bases with no gene match: 4. CDR3 DNA sequence: TGCGCCAGCAGCCAGTCTACTAGCGGAGAGACCCAGTACTTC. It is translated as CASSQSTSGETQYF.

The chain recombines TRBV6-4 with TRBJ1-5; 7 bases map to TRBD1. V lost 5 bases and J lost 2; bases outside the gene matches: 3. Per germline, CDR1 MRHNA and CDR2 SNTAGT. This CDR3 comprises 14 residues. The CDR3: CASSKDRGNQPQHF. The CDR3 bases are TGTGCCAGCAGTAAAGACAGGGGCAATCAGCCCCAGCATTTT.

This chain connects TRBV28 to TRBJ2-7, with 14 bases identical to TRBD2. Germline values: CDR1 MDHEN, CDR2 SYDVKM. This CDR3 region has 14 residues. After removal of 2 bases from V and 12 bases from J, the junction contained 6 bases not matched to a gene. CDR3 loop: CASSLSGTSGRLYF. The CDR3 DNA follows: TGTGCCAGCAGTTTAAGCGGGACTAGCGGGAGACTGTACTTC.

This clone was observed once. The V call is TRBV19, the J call TRBJ1-5; the D is unclear. The CDR3 covers 13 residues. Trimming stripped 6 bases from V and 1 base from J, with 7 bases between. Per the germline V gene, CDR1 is LNHDA and CDR2 is SQIVND (reference sequence). The CDR3 here is CASRLESNQPQHF. The CDR3 region has the DNA TGTGCCAGTAGATTGGAGAGCAATCAGCCCCAGCATTTT.

The chain carries TRBV30 and TRBJ1-1, with D hard to call. This CDR3 is 14 amino acids long. Trimming took off 7 bases at V and 1 base at J, with 16 bases between the two ends. CDR1 and CDR2 from the germline V gene are GTSNPN and SVGIG (reference sequence). CDR3 DNA: TGTGCCTATTCAGGAGGGCAGAAGAACACTGAAGCTTTCTTT. It is translated as CAYSGGQKNTEAFF. The complete variable domain, with remaining parts taken from reference TRBV30 and TRBJ1-1, reads SQTIHQWPATLVQPVGSPLSLECTVEGTSNPNLYWYRQAAGRGLQLLFYSVGIGQISSEVPQNLSASRPQDRQFILSSKKLLLSDSGFYLCAYSGGQKNTEAFFGQGTRLTVV.

The gene calls are TRBV6-5 and TRBJ1-5, with a possible D match to TRBD1 (5 bases). Germline V gives CDR1 MNHEY, CDR2 SVGAGI. Trimming removed 0 bases from V and 6 bases from J, with 12 bases in between. The CDR3 consists of 15 residues. The DNA of the CDR3 is TGTGCCAGCAGTTACTCGATGGGGGGGGGTCAGCCCCAGCATTTT. This sequence encodes CASSYSMGGGQPQHF.